The 28 T cell receptor beta chains below come from one sample, sequenced in a study of shared clonotypes between healthy human individuals (dated by TCRdb to between 2020 and 2021). Library creation used the immunoSEQ multiplex PCR assay. Sourced from immuneACCESS, this table was stored by TCRdb with only in-frame sequences that have V and J called. A share of the clones is absent; for the studies checked, an unresolved V gene accounts for under half, and the remainder has no known explanation. The table for this sample lists about 1.1 million clones; 70% to 85% of them were counted only once. 0.85% to 1% of the sample is in the top ten clones. Sequenced material: memory CD4+ T cells from PBMCs. The meaning of the sample's cell subset or site label: CD45RA-negative fraction. The receptors derive from a man between 18 and 29 years old in good health. Some clones in this sample may be carry-over from other donors' samples.

V and J are TRBV9 and TRBJ2-7; 8 bases match TRBD2. Losses at the gene ends were 4 bases for V and 4 bases for J; bases not matched to a gene: 10. CDR3 length: 15 residues. Germline V gene data show CDR1 as SGDLS and CDR2 as YYNGEE. The CDR3 region is CASSPPSGRVYEQYF. CDR3 coding DNA: TGTGCCAGCAGCCCCCCCAGCGGGAGAGTATACGAGCAGTACTTC.

This clone was detected a few times. This chain links TRBV5-6 with TRBJ2-7; 9 bases line up with TRBD2. This CDR3 comprises 16 residues. The V segment lost 4 bases and the J segment 4 bases; nucleotides outside the gene matches: 12. CDR1 is SGHDT, CDR2 YYEEEE, per germline. The CDR3 here is CASSPAEGGRGYEQYF. The DNA for the CDR3 is TGTGCCAGCAGCCCCGCCGAGGGCGGGAGGGGGTACGAGCAGTACTTC.

There are a few counts of this clone. A much larger clone differs from this one at a single base, so this may be a read error. The rearrangement uses TRBV6-6 and TRBJ1-4, with no clear D. The V and J ends lost 4 bases and 5 bases respectively, with 8 bases between them. In germline, CDR1 is MNHNY, CDR2 SVGAGI (reference sequence). This CDR3 contains 13 residues. CDR3 amino acids: CASSLPGNEKLFF. CDR3 bases: TGTGCCAGCAGTTTGCCGGGAAATGAAAAACTGTTTTTT.

The gene calls are TRBV5-1 and TRBJ2-7; 10 nucleotides line up with TRBD1. Germline V lookup: CDR1 SGHRS, CDR2 YFSETQ. This CDR3 contains 15 residues. Trimming at V came to 4 bases and at J to 4 bases, leaving 8 bases not matched to a gene. The CDR3 protein is CASSILGTGEYEQYF. CDR3 bases: TGCGCCAGCAGCATACTAGGGACAGGGGAGTACGAGCAGTACTTC.

This clone was recorded once. J is TRBJ2-2 and V is TRBV7-6; a possible D gene is TRBD1 (6 bases). Germline V gene sequence: CDR1 SGHVS, CDR2 FNYEAQ. Trimming cost V 6 bases and J 1 base, with 12 bases left between them. This CDR3 contains 15 residues. Here the CDR3 DNA reads TGTGCCAGCAGTACCCTGGGACAGAACACCGGGGAGCTGTTTTTT. The encoded protein is CASSTLGQNTGELFF.

This chain connects TRBV7-3 to TRBJ1-1; possibly TRBD1 for D (5 bases). The CDR3 covers 14 residues. Germline V CDR1 and CDR2: SGHTA, FQGTGA. The germline V and J ends were trimmed by 6 bases and 1 base, with 12 bases remaining between them. In nucleotides, the CDR3 is TGTGCCAGCAGTCGCGTCGGGGGGAACACTGAAGCTTTCTTT. Its translation is CASSRVGGNTEAFF.

This clone appeared a few times. The chain employs TRBV4-3 and TRBJ1-5, with 8 bases fitting TRBD1. V dropped 0 bases and J dropped 1; count of bases not matched to a gene: 8. Germline CDR1 reads LGHNA; CDR2 reads YSLEER. CDR3 length: 18 amino acids. The CDR3 here is CASSQDRYRGGSNQPQHF. In DNA form, the CDR3 reads TGCGCCAGCAGCCAAGATCGGTACAGGGGGGGAAGCAATCAGCCCCAGCATTTT.

The gene calls are TRBV6-6 and TRBJ1-2; maybe TRBD1 (5 bases). CDR1 and CDR2 from the germline V gene are MNHNY and SVGAGI (reference sequence). V lost 6 bases and J lost 2, with 10 bases in between. The CDR3 has 13 amino acids. Here the CDR3 reads CASSRDQNYGYTF. CDR3 bases: TGTGCCAGCAGCAGGGACCAAAACTATGGCTACACCTTC.

V and J are TRBV7-9 and TRBJ2-5; D is unclear. The CDR3 is 11 amino acids. V was cut by 6 bases and J by 5 bases, with 7 bases left in between. Looked up from germline, CDR1 is SEHNR and CDR2 is FQNEAQ (reference sequence). The CDR3 DNA reads TGTGCCAGCAGACTGGGGGAGACCCAGTACTTC. Amino acids: CASRLGETQYF.

This clone was seen only once. J is TRBJ1-2 and V is TRBV10-3; D possibly corresponds to TRBD1 (6 bases). With 3 bases removed from V and 7 bases from J, the gap between germline ends came to 18 bases. Germline V CDR1 and CDR2: ENHRY, SYGVKD. The CDR3 length is 15 residues. The CDR3 here is CAISERTDNPGGYTF. The CDR3 DNA is TGTGCCATCAGTGAAAGGACAGATAATCCGGGTGGCTACACCTTC.

V usage is TRBV10-3 and J usage is TRBJ1-2; 9 bases map to TRBD1. The CDR3 extends over 15 amino acids. The ends lost 0 bases at V and 7 bases at J; junction bases unmatched: 6. Germline CDR1 and CDR2: ENHRY and SYGVKD. The DNA of the CDR3 is TGTGCCATCAGTGAGTCCCGGGGACAGGGCGTTGGCTACACCTTC. This encodes CAISESRGQGVGYTF.

The chain recombines TRBV5-8 with TRBJ2-2; the match to TRBD2 covers 9 bases. Trimming removed 4 bases from V and 5 bases from J; junction bases left unmatched: 9. The CDR3 runs 16 residues. Germline V gene lookup returns CDR1 SGHTS and CDR2 YDEGEE. In DNA, the CDR3 is TGTGCCAGCAGCCCTCGTAGCGGGAGAGGAACCGGGGAGCTGTTTTTT. Translating it yields CASSPRSGRGTGELFF.

The chain recombines TRBV28 with TRBJ1-2, with 9 bases identical to TRBD1. Germline CDR1 is MDHEN and CDR2 is SYDVKM. V was pared by 8 bases and J by 4 bases, with 11 bases of the junction left unmatched. This CDR3 contains 15 residues. The DNA of the CDR3 is TGTGCCAGCCTGACTCCTACAGGGGGCGCCTATGGCTACACCTTC. This gives the protein CASLTPTGGAYGYTF.

This chain uses TRBV7-3 with TRBJ2-1; 7 nucleotides line up with TRBD1. The germline V gene has CDR1 SGHTA and CDR2 FQGTGA. J lost 0 bases, V lost 4 bases, and 3 bases had no gene match. CDR3 length equals 15 residues. CDR3 in amino acids: CASSYDRASYNEQFF. The CDR3, as DNA: TGTGCCAGCAGCTACGACAGGGCCTCCTACAATGAGCAGTTCTTC.

The J gene is TRBJ2-1, the V gene TRBV5-6; 11 bases are shared with TRBD2. The V segment lost 0 bases and the J segment 7 bases; nucleotides outside the gene matches: 9. The V gene's germline CDR1 is SGHDT and CDR2 YYEEEE. The CDR3 sequence is 17 residues long. CDR3: CASSLAGSGRARNEQFF. Written as DNA, the CDR3 is TGTGCCAGCAGCTTGGCCGGTAGCGGGAGGGCCAGAAATGAGCAGTTCTTC.

The chain recombines TRBV7-3 with TRBJ2-1; the D call may be TRBD1 or TRBD2 (6 bases each). The CDR3 spans 15 residues. V lost 5 bases and J 0 bases, leaving 11 bases between the germline ends. Germline V gene lookup returns CDR1 SGHTA and CDR2 FQGTGA. The CDR3 DNA follows: TGTGCCAGCAGCCAGGGGAGGAGCTCCTACAATGAGCAGTTCTTC. It is translated as CASSQGRSSYNEQFF. Drawing the rest from reference TRBV7-3 and TRBJ2-1, the complete variable domain is GAGVSQTPSNKVTEKGKYVELRCDPISGHTALYWYRQSLGQGPEFLIYFQGTGAADDSGLPNDRFFAVRPEGSVSTLKIQRTERGDSAVYLCASSQGRSSYNEQFFGPGTRLTVL.

V and J are TRBV27 and TRBJ1-1; D gene uncertain. V gave up 3 bases and J gave up 1 base, with 12 bases separating them. CDR1 is MNHEY, CDR2 SMNVEV, per germline (reference sequence). This CDR3 contains 15 residues. The CDR3 here is CASSFRPATNTEAFF. In DNA form, the CDR3 reads TGTGCCAGCAGTTTCCGGCCTGCCACGAACACTGAAGCTTTCTTT.

This sequence joins TRBV5-8 and TRBJ2-3; D gene uncertain. In germline, CDR1 is SGHTS, CDR2 YDEGEE. This CDR3 spans 15 amino acids. Trimming pared 4 bases from V and 0 bases from J, leaving 12 bases between. CDR3 coding DNA: TGTGCCAGCAGCCCCGCCCAGAGTAGCACAGATACGCAGTATTTT. This codes for CASSPAQSSTDTQYF.

At least ten counts were recorded for this clone. V and J are TRBV4-1 and TRBJ1-5; D ambiguous. The length of the CDR3 is 18 residues. The V gene's germline CDR1 is MGHRA and CDR2 YSYEKL. Trimming took 0 bases from V and 5 from J, leaving 20 bases between them. CDR3 DNA: TGCGCCAGCAGCCAAGAAGCGGTCGGGGAAGGTGAGGATCAGCCCCAGCATTTT. This encodes CASSQEAVGEGEDQPQHF.

The chain has TRBV7-9 and TRBJ2-7; 8 nucleotides match TRBD1. Germline V gives CDR1 SEHNR, CDR2 FQNEAQ (reference sequence). V lost 1 base, J lost 5 bases, and 7 bases stayed unmatched. CDR3 length: 15 amino acids. CDR3 in amino acids: CASSLGQGPRHEQYF. The CDR3 nucleotides read TGTGCCAGCAGCTTAGGACAGGGGCCGCGGCACGAGCAGTACTTC.

This clone was picked up many times. The J gene is TRBJ1-5, the V gene TRBV6-1; D is uncertain. The CDR3 has 14 residues. Trimming took off 8 bases at V and 0 bases at J, with 11 bases between the two ends. CDR1 MNHNS and CDR2 SASEGT come from the germline V gene. Here the CDR3 reads CASYRSYSNQPQHF. DNA for the CDR3: TGTGCCAGCTATCGCAGCTATAGCAATCAGCCCCAGCATTTT.

CDR3 sequence: CASTPEGGPSGTQYF. Written as DNA, the CDR3 is TGTGCCAGCACTCCAGAGGGGGGACCCTCCGGGACCCAGTACTTC. J is TRBJ2-5 and V is TRBV28, with D perhaps matching TRBD1 or TRBD2 (6 bases each). Germline-derived CDR1 and CDR2 are MDHEN and SYDVKM. Trimming removed 7 bases from V and 7 bases from J, with 22 bases in between. The CDR3 length is 15 residues.

The rearrangement uses TRBV6-8 and TRBJ1-2, with D perhaps matching TRBD1 (6 bases). Deletions cut 5 bases from V and 3 bases from J, with 13 bases between. Germline lookup yields CDR1 MNHGY and CDR2 SAAAGT. The CDR3 runs to 14 residues. For the CDR3, the DNA is TGTGCCAGCAGTCTCCGGACAGTCTACTATGGCTACACCTTC. This codes for CASSLRTVYYGYTF.

The CDR3 spells CAWSTGTIDQPQHF. CDR3 bases: TGTGCCTGGAGTACTGGGACTATCGATCAGCCCCAGCATTTT. V is TRBV30 and J is TRBJ1-5; TRBD1 might be the D (5 bases). The CDR3 runs to 14 residues. CDR1 is GTSNPN and CDR2 is SVGIG in the germline V gene (reference sequence). V was shortened by 2 bases and J by 5 bases, with 13 bases between the two germline ends.

The rearrangement links TRBV28 to TRBJ2-7; the match to TRBD1 covers 10 bases. This CDR3 contains 14 residues. The germline V gene encodes CDR1 MDHEN and CDR2 SYDVKM. V trimming: 6 bases; J trimming: 5 bases; junction bases outside the gene matches: 7. CDR3 bases: TGTGCCAGCAGCCCCGGGACAGGGGCCCACGAGCAGTACTTC. Translating gives CASSPGTGAHEQYF.

The table lists this clone with a count of one. The chain couples TRBV28 to TRBJ1-5; 9 bases map to TRBD1. The CDR3 length is 16 residues. The germline gives CDR1 MDHEN, CDR2 SYDVKM. With 3 bases clipped from V and 2 bases from J, the junction kept 5 bases outside the gene matches. CDR3 region: CASSFRRTGGNQPQHF. As DNA, the CDR3 is TGTGCCAGCAGTTTTCGAAGGACAGGGGGCAATCAGCCCCAGCATTTT.

The V gene is TRBV7-8, the J gene TRBJ1-2; D may be TRBD1 (6 bases). Germline CDR1 SGHVS, CDR2 FQNEAQ. V lost 0 bases, J lost 8 bases, and 10 bases lay in between. This CDR3 spans 13 amino acids. For the CDR3, the DNA is TGTGCCAGCAGCTTAGCGACAGGTCAAGGCTACACCTTC. Translated, it gives CASSLATGQGYTF.

This clone appeared a single time. V is TRBV4-3 and J is TRBJ1-2; 7 bases are a match to TRBD1. Germline V gives CDR1 LGHNA, CDR2 YSLEER. There are 16 residues in the CDR3. Trimming removed 4 bases from V and 5 bases from J; junction bases left unmatched: 13. The CDR3 region has the DNA TGCGCCAGCAGCCCCGGCGCGGGGACAGCCATTTATGGCTACACCTTC. This encodes CASSPGAGTAIYGYTF.